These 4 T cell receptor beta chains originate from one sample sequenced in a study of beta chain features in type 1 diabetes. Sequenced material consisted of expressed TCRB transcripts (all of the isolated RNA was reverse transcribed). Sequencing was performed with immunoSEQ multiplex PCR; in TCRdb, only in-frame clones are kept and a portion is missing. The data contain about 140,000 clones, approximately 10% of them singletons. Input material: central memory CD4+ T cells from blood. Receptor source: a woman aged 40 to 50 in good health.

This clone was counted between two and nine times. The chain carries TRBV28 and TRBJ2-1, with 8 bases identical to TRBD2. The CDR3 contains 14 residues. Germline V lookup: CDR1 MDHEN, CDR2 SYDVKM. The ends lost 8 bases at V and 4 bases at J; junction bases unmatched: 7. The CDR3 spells CASETPGGYNEQFF. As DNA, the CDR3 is TGTGCCAGCGAAACCCCGGGGGGGTACAATGAGCAGTTCTTC.

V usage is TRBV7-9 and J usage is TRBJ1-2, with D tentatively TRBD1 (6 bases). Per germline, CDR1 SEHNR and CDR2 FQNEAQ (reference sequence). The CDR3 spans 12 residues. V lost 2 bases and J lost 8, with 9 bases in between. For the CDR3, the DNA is TGTGCCAGCAGCTTAAGCAGGGGAGGCTACACCTTC. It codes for CASSLSRGGYTF.

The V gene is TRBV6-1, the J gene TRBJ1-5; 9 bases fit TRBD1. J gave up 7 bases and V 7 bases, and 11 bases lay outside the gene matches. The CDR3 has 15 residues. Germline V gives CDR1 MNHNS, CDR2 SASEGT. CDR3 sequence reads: CASISSGTGNQPQHF. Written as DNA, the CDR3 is TGTGCCAGCATTTCCTCGGGGACAGGGAACCAGCCCCAGCATTTT.

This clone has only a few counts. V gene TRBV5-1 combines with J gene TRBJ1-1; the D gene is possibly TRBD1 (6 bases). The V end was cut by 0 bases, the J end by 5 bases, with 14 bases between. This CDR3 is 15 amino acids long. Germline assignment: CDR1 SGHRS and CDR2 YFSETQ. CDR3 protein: CASSLDTGRRTEAFF. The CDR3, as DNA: TGCGCCAGCAGCTTGGACACAGGGCGGCGGACTGAAGCTTTCTTT.